This T cell receptor beta chain was captured in a study of PD-L1 blockade in urothelial cancer. The sample holds one count of this clone. Profiling relied on immunoSEQ multiplex PCR, and the TCRdb table lists in-frame clones only, not all of them. The table records approximately 50,000 clones, under 90% of them present only once. CDR3 length: 13 amino acids. This sample's time point: pretreatment peripheral blood. Anywhere from 1 to 8 samples came from each patient, spanning pretreatment and on-treatment. The receptor was derived from an older man with urothelial cancer. The material sequenced was PBMCs, taken around atezolizumab (anti-PD-L1) treatment. The chain is built from TRBV12-2 and TRBJ2-1; whether TRBD2, the table's D call, matches the DNA was not checked. TRBV12-2 has pseudogene status. CDR3 sequence reads: CASRLVPPGGQFF. DNA of the CDR3: TGTGCAAGTCGCTTAGTTCCCCCGGGTGGGCAGTTCTTC.